This TCR beta chain was recovered during a study of blood T cell repertoires in COVID-19. Study as a whole: Nucleic acid was either cDNA or gDNA, and it came from T cells, B-cell-depleted T cells, or PBMCs.

CDR1 is MDHEN and CDR2 is SYDVKM in the germline V gene. The V and J ends lost 2 bases and 0 bases, in that order; junction bases with no gene match: 6. The CDR3 is 16 residues long. Authors' methods: How many nucleated cells were present was estimated from reference gene primer amplification. The table came from immunoSEQ multiplex PCR; TCRdb's copy has only in-frame clones and leaves some out. The DNA was the basis for D and trimming; V, J and clone size are from that table. Of about 280,000 clones listed, more than 85% were seen once; the top ten hold approximately 2.7%. Participants were aged about 18 to 100 years, lived in some 23 US areas, and enrolled virtually. A PCR-confirmed or clinician-diagnosed COVID-19 case had contacted exposed participants within 2 weeks of entry.

The source of this sequence is a man in his forties who had been exposed to COVID-19. The specimen was PBMCs or T cells enriched from blood (not recorded which). V gene TRBV28 combines with J gene TRBJ2-7, with 8 bases lining up with TRBD1. The CDR3 is CASSLGTGPSSYEQYF. DNA for the CDR3: TGTGCCAGCAGTTTAGGGACAGGCCCAAGCTCCTACGAGCAGTACTTC.